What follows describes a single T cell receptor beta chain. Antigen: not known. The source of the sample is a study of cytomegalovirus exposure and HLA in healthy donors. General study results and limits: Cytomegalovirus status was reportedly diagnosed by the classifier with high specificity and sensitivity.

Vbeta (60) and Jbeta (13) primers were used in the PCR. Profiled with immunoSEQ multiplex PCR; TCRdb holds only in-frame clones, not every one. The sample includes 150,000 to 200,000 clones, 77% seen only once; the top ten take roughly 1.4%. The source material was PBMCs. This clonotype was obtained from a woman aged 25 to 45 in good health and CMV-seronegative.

CDR3 loop: CATSRDRGNYGYTF. For the CDR3, the DNA is TGTGCCACCAGCAGAGATCGGGGGAACTATGGCTACACCTTC. J is TRBJ1-2 and V is TRBV15, with D perhaps TRBD1 (5 bases). This CDR3 is built from 14 residues. Trimming removed 0 bases from V and 2 bases from J, with 7 bases in between. The germline V gene has CDR1 LNHNV and CDR2 YYDKDF (reference sequence).